This T cell receptor (beta chain) is from a study of regulatory T cells in long-lasting Graves disease. Overall study results and limits: Compared with new cases, persistent Graves' patients showed reduced TCR diversity. Few sampled subjects may have lowered accuracy. Favored usage of TRBV28, TRBJ1-2 and TRBJ2-5 was recorded in persistent disease.

Per the germline V gene, CDR1 is MNHNS and CDR2 is SASEGT. Deletions cut 1 base from V and 11 bases from J, with 11 bases between. CDR3 length equals 12 residues. Described time point: persistent/refractory GD, antithyroid drugs over 5 years with positive TRAb. Following extraction of RNA from PBMCs, that RNA was used to make the TCR library. American Thyroid Association guidelines defined how Graves' disease was diagnosed. This clonotype was found a few times. The antigen is unknown. With iRepertoire HTBI primers and Arm-PCR of CDR3 regions, TCR beta libraries were built. One entry per CDR3 protein results from TCRdb running MiXCR on the multiplex PCR reads. The table includes 700,000 or so distinct CDR3 sequences, around 30% detected once.

The sequencing used peripheral blood mononuclear cells (PBMCs), collected when the disease was refractory, from a patient treated with antithyroid drugs. This TCR came from a female donor with Graves disease. V gene TRBV6-1 combines with J gene TRBJ1-1; D gene uncertain. CDR3 amino acids: CASSEGLLDAFF. The CDR3 region has the DNA TGTGCCAGCAGTGAAGGGCTGTTGGATGCTTTCTTT.